This entry lists 11 T cell receptor beta chains sequenced from one sample in a study of cytomegalovirus exposure and HLA in healthy donors. PCR used 60 Vbeta primers and 13 Jbeta primers. Repertoires were generated with immunoSEQ multiplex PCR, while TCRdb's copy carries only in-frame clones and drops some. Among 90,000 to 110,000 clones listed, around four fifths were seen once. The sequencing input was PBMCs. These receptors originate from a woman in her 40s in good health and CMV-seropositive.

The chain joins TRBV28 to TRBJ1-2, with D possibly being TRBD1 (5 bases). The CDR3 length is 13 residues. The germline gives CDR1 MDHEN, CDR2 SYDVKM. Deletions cut 7 bases from V and 7 bases from J, with 16 bases between. Here the CDR3 DNA reads TGTGCCAGCAAGGCCACGGGGGTGGGTGGCTACACCTTC. The encoded protein is CASKATGVGGYTF.

The gene calls are TRBV6-5 and TRBJ2-2; D gene unclear. Germline CDR1 reads MNHEY; CDR2 reads SVGAGI. The CDR3 extends over 12 amino acids. Trimming pared 4 bases from V and 7 bases from J, leaving 7 bases between. The CDR3 DNA sequence: TGTGCCAGCAGTTCACCGGGCGGGGAGCTGTTTTTT. This sequence encodes CASSSPGGELFF.

This clone has just a few counts. The J gene is TRBJ1-2, the V gene TRBV7-2, with D perhaps matching TRBD1 (5 bases). V dropped 1 base and J dropped 1 base, with 7 bases sitting between them. CDR3 length equals 14 residues. Per the germline V gene, CDR1 is SGHTA and CDR2 is FQGNSA. The CDR3 bases are TGTGCCAGCAGCTTAGGACAGTTTAACTATGGCTACACCTTC. Protein sequence: CASSLGQFNYGYTF.

This chain connects TRBV5-1 to TRBJ2-2; weak D call: TRBD2 (5 bases). Germline CDR1 SGHRS, CDR2 YFSETQ. This CDR3 region has 17 residues. With 0 bases removed from V and 4 bases from J, the gap between germline ends came to 16 bases. CDR3 in amino acids: CASSLVMSGKGTGELFF. In DNA, the CDR3 is TGCGCCAGCAGCTTGGTCATGTCCGGGAAGGGCACCGGGGAGCTGTTTTTT. Full variable domain (missing parts from reference TRBV5-1 and TRBJ2-2): KAGVTQTPRYLIKTRGQQVTLSCSPISGHRSVSWYQQTPGQGLQFLFEYFSETQRNKGNFPGRFSGRQFSNSRSEMNVSTLELGDSALYLCASSLVMSGKGTGELFFGEGSRLTVL.

The chain employs TRBV28 and TRBJ2-1, with 9 bases aligning to TRBD2. From germline, CDR1 is MDHEN and CDR2 SYDVKM. The CDR3 covers 17 residues. V lost 3 bases to trimming and J lost 8 bases; unmatched junction nucleotides: 14. CDR3 in amino acids: CASSFLLAGPTGDEQFF. CDR3 sequence (DNA): TGTGCCAGCAGTTTTTTGCTAGCGGGACCTACAGGAGATGAGCAGTTCTTC.

This rearrangement joins TRBV4-1 to TRBJ2-3; 10 bases agree with TRBD2. The CDR3 contains 18 residues. The germline V gene has CDR1 MGHRA and CDR2 YSYEKL. J was trimmed by 3 bases and V by 1 base; bases with no gene match: 10. The CDR3 here is CASSQVASGGQTTDTQYF. CDR3 in DNA: TGCGCCAGCAGCCAAGTGGCTAGCGGGGGCCAAACTACAGATACGCAGTATTTT.

This clone was observed a single time. CDR3 bases: TGTGCCAGCAAACGAGGGGCGGGGACTACCTACGAGCAGTACTTC. This translates into CASKRGAGTTYEQYF. The chain joins TRBV11-2 to TRBJ2-7; 7 bases line up with TRBD2. Germline V lookup: CDR1 SGHAT, CDR2 FQNNGV. V lost 7 bases to trimming and J lost 2 bases; unmatched junction nucleotides: 11. The CDR3 runs to 15 residues.

About this clone itself: The junction shows a germline mismatch at one end, possibly a read error. The V call is TRBV7-9, the J call TRBJ1-2; 7 nucleotides agree with TRBD1. Germline V gene sequence: CDR1 SEHNR, CDR2 FQNEAQ (reference sequence). There are 16 residues in the CDR3. The CDR3 DNA follows: TGTTCCAGCAGCTTAGAGGGGGCCCTCATAACCTATGGCTACACCTTC. Protein: CSSSLEGALITYGYTF.

This clone has only a few counts. This chain uses TRBV11-3 with TRBJ2-1; 7 nucleotides agree with TRBD1. The germline CDR1 and CDR2 sequences are SGHNT and YENEEA. The V gene end was trimmed by 4 bases and the J gene end by 5 bases; junction bases not matched to a gene: 8. This CDR3 is 15 amino acids long. The CDR3 DNA reads as TGTGCCAGCAGCTCGACCCGACAGGGTCACAATGAGCAGTTCTTC. Translation: CASSSTRQGHNEQFF.

This chain connects TRBV5-5 to TRBJ1-2; a possible D gene is TRBD1 (6 bases). Germline CDR1 is SGHKS and CDR2 is YYEKEE (reference sequence). This CDR3 contains 12 residues. The V and J ends lost 0 bases and 8 bases respectively, with 8 bases between them. The CDR3 nucleotides are TGTGCCAGCAGCTTGGACAGGGAGGGCTACACCTTC. Its protein product is CASSLDREGYTF.

The V call is TRBV27, the J call TRBJ1-1; no definite D call. There are 17 residues in the CDR3. Trimming pared 6 bases from V and 1 base from J, leaving 21 bases between. CDR1 and CDR2 from the germline V gene are MNHEY and SMNVEV (reference sequence). CDR3 coding DNA: TGTGCCAGCAGGAGAAATGGTGGTAGACTATCGAACACTGAAGCTTTCTTT. This encodes CASRRNGGRLSNTEAFF.